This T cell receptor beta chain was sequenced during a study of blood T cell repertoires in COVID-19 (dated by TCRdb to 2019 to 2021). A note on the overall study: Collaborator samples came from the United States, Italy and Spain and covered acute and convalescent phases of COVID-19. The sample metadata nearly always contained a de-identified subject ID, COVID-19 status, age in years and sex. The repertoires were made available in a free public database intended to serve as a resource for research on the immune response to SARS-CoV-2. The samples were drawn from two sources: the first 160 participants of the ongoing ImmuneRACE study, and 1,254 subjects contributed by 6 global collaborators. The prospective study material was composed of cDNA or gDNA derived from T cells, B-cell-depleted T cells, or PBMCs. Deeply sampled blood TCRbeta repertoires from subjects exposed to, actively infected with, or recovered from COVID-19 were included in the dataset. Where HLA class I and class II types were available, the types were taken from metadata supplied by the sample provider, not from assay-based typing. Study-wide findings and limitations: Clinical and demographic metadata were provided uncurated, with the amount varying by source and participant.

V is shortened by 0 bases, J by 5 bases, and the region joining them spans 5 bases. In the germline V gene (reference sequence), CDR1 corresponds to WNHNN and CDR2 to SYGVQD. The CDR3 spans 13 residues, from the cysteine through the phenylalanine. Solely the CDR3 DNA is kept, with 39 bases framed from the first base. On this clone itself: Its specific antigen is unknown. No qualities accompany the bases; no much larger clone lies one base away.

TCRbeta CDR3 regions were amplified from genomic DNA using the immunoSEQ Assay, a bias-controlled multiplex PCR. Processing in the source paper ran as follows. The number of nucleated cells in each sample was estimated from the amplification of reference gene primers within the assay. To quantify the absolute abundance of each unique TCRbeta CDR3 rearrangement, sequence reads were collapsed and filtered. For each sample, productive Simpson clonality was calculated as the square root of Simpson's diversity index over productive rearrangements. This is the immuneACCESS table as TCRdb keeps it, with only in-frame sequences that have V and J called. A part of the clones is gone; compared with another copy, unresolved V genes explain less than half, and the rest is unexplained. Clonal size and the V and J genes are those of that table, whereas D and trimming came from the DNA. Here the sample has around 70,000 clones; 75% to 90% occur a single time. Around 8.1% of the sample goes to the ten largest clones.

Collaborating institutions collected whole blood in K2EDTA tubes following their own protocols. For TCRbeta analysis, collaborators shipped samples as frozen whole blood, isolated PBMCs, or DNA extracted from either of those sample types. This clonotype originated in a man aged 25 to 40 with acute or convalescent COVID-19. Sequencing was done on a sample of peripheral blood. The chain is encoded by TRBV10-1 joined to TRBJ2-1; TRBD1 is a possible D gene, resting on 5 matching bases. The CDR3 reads CASSESGHNEQFF. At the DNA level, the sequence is TGCGCCAGCAGTGAGTCGGGGCACAATGAGCAGTTCTTC.